The 2 T cell receptor beta chains below were found in one sample sequenced in a study of persistence of HIV-infected CD4 T cells. This was the immunoSEQ version 4 assay in survey mode. Using immunoSEQ multiplex PCR, the repertoire was profiled, and TCRdb retains in-frame clones only, with some absent. This table holds tens of thousands of clones, roughly nine tenths found once. Nonspecific anti-CD3/anti-CD28 bead stimulation represents the broad CD4+ T cell repertoire. Sorting of responding CD4+ T cells relied on upregulated CD40 ligand together with CD69. These receptors are not linked to any known antigen. The material was CD4+ T cells sorted from PBMCs after approximately 20-hour stimulation, obtained from a patient who received antiretroviral therapy. The origin of the receptors is an adult woman with HIV who was CMV-seropositive.

The chain combines TRBV11-2 with TRBJ2-5, with TRBD2 matching over 16 bases. CDR1 and CDR2 from the germline V gene are SGHAT and FQNNGV. V dropped 1 base and J dropped 5; count of bases not matched to a gene: 4. The CDR3 is made up of 17 amino acids. CDR3 protein: CASSLVGLAGGQETQYF. DNA of the CDR3: TGTGCCAGCAGCTTAGTGGGACTAGCGGGGGGGCAGGAGACCCAGTACTTC.

The rearrangement links TRBV15 to TRBJ2-3, with 7 bases aligning to TRBD1. From germline, CDR1 is LNHNV and CDR2 YYDKDF (reference sequence). After removal of 1 base from V and 1 base from J, the junction contained 2 bases not matched to a gene. The CDR3 totals 15 residues. CDR3 nucleotide sequence: TGTGCCACCAGCAGAGCCGGGACAGGCACAGATACGCAGTATTTT. This sequence encodes CATSRAGTGTDTQYF.